The clone carrying this T cell receptor beta chain was detected once. Looked up from germline, CDR1 is DFQATT and CDR2 is SNEGSKA (reference sequence). The junction had 5 bases not matched to a gene; V was cut back by 4 bases and J by 3 bases. There are 14 residues in the CDR3. The sample belongs to a study of Graves' ophthalmopathy and Graves' hyperthyroidism. Looking at the study overall: Calling hyperthyroidism stable required that no ophthalmopathy show up within 18 months of follow-up.

The sequenced template was RNA, covering the TCR beta CDR3 region. Following a first-round RT-PCR that used HTBI primers, a second-round multiplex PCR was carried out. TCRdb analysed the multiplex PCR reads with MiXCR anew, one entry per CDR3 protein. This sample yields 560,000 or so distinct CDR3 sequences, of which just under 40% are seen a single time; about 4% belongs to the top ten. What was sequenced was peripheral blood or thyroid tissue (not recorded which). The sequence was collected from an adult man with Graves' hyperthyroidism. The genes are TRBV20-1 and TRBJ2-5; 10 nucleotides agree with TRBD1. The CDR3 protein is CSAISGTGEETQYF. In DNA form, the CDR3 reads TGCAGTGCTATCTCCGGGACAGGGGAAGAGACCCAGTACTTC.